Listed here are 4 T cell receptor beta chains from one sample, sequenced in a study of cytomegalovirus exposure and HLA in healthy donors (dated 2017 in TCRdb). Libraries were made using the immunoSEQ multiplex PCR assay. For the multiplex PCR, a mixture combining 60 forward primers for TCR Vbeta segments and 13 reverse primers for TCR Jbeta segments was used. What TCRdb holds here is the immuneACCESS table cut down to in-frame rearrangements. Part of the clones is not present; checked against another copy, under half of the missing clones reflect an unresolved V gene, and the others are unexplained. The sample table records roughly 140,000 clones; roughly 80% of these occur just once. The ten most abundant clones make up about 4.1% of the sample. Input material: PBMCs. The receptors were gathered from a middle-aged woman in good health and CMV-seropositive.

This clone turned up a few times. The J gene is TRBJ2-7, the V gene TRBV7-2; possibly TRBD2 for D (6 bases). The CDR3 runs 16 residues. V gave up 1 base and J gave up 0 bases, with 13 bases separating them. CDR1 and CDR2 from the germline V gene are SGHTA and FQGNSA. The CDR3 coding sequence is TGTGCCAGCAGCTTAGTAGGCCTAGCGTCCTCCTACGAGCAGTACTTC. This sequence encodes CASSLVGLASSYEQYF.

The rearrangement uses TRBV9 and TRBJ2-7; D is perhaps TRBD1 (6 bases). This CDR3 has 14 residues. V lost 0 bases, J lost 3 bases, and 10 bases lay in between. CDR1 SGDLS and CDR2 YYNGEE come from the germline V gene. CDR3 sequence (DNA): TGTGCCAGCAGCGTAGCAGCAGGGGTCTACGAGCAGTACTTC. It yields the protein CASSVAAGVYEQYF.

The chain links TRBV7-9 to TRBJ2-5, with TRBD2 matching over 9 bases. Germline V CDR1 and CDR2: SEHNR, FQNEAQ (reference sequence). J gave up 5 bases and V 6 bases, and 7 bases lay outside the gene matches. The CDR3 consists of 14 residues. CDR3 coding DNA: TGTGCCAGCAGTAGCGGGAGCCCCGTTGAGACCCAGTACTTC. Translation gives CASSSGSPVETQYF.

The chain employs TRBV7-2 and TRBJ1-2; TRBD1 aligns across 8 bases. The CDR3 extends over 13 amino acids. The junction had 6 bases not matched to a gene; V was cut back by 1 base and J by 11 bases. Germline V gives CDR1 SGHTA, CDR2 FQGNSA. The CDR3 DNA reads as TGTGCCAGCAGCTTAGACGACAGGGGTGGTTACACCTTC. Translation gives CASSLDDRGGYTF.